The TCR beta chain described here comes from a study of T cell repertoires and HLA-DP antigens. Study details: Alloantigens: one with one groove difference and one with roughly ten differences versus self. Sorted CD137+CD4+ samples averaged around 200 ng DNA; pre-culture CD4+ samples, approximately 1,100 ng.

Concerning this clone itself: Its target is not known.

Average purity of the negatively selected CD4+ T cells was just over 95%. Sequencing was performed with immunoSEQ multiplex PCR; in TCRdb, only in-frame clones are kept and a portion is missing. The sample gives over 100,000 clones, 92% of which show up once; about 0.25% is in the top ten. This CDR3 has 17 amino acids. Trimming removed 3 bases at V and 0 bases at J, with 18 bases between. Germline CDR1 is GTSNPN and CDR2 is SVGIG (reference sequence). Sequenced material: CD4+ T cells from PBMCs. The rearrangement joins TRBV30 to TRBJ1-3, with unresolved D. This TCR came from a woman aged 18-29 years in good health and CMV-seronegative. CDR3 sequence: CAWRGTRSAISGNTIYF. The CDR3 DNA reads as TGTGCCTGGAGGGGCACGCGTTCAGCTATCTCTGGAAACACCATATATTTT.